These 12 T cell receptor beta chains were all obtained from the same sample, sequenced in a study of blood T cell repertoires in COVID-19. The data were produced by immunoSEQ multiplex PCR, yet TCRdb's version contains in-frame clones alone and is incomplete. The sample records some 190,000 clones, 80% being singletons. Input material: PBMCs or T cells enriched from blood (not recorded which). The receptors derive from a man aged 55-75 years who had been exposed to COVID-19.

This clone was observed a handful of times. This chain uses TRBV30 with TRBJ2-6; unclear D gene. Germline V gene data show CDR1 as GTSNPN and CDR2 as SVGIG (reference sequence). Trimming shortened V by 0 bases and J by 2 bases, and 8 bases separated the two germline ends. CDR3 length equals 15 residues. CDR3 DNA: TGTGCCTGGAGTGTACCGTCGGCTGGGGCCAACGTCCTGACTTTC. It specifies CAWSVPSAGANVLTF. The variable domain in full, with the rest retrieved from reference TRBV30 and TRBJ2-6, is SQTIHQWPATLVQPVGSPLSLECTVEGTSNPNLYWYRQAAGRGLQLLFYSVGIGQISSEVPQNLSASRPQDRQFILSSKKLLLSDSGFYLCAWSVPSAGANVLTFGAGSRLTVL.

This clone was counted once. CDR3 protein: CASSEAPRRRGSNTDTQYF. The DNA for the CDR3 is TGTGCCAGCAGTGAAGCGCCAAGAAGGAGAGGGTCGAACACAGATACGCAGTATTTT. The rearrangement uses TRBV6-1 and TRBJ2-3; D is possibly TRBD2 (5 bases). The CDR3 is 19 residues long. The ends were cut back, 0 bases at V and 2 bases at J, with 21 bases in the middle. CDR1 MNHNS and CDR2 SASEGT come from the germline V gene.

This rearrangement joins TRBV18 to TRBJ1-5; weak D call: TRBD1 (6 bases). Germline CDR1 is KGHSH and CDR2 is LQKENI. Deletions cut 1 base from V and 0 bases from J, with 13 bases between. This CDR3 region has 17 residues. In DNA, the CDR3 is TGTGCCAGCTCACCACGTAAGACAGGTGATAGCAATCAGCCCCAGCATTTT. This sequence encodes CASSPRKTGDSNQPQHF.

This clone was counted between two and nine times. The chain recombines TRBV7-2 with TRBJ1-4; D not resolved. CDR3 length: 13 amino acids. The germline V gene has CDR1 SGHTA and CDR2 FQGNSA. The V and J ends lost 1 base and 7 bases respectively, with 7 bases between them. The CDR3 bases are TGTGCCAGCAGCTTAGGGTGGAGTGAAAAACTGTTTTTT. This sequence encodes CASSLGWSEKLFF.

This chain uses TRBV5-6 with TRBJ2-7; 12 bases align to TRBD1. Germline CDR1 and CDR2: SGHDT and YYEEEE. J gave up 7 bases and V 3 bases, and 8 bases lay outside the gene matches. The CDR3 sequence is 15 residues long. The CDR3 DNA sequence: TGTGCCAGCAGCTCCCGGGACAGGGGGCCTTGGGAGCAGTACTTC. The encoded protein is CASSSRDRGPWEQYF.

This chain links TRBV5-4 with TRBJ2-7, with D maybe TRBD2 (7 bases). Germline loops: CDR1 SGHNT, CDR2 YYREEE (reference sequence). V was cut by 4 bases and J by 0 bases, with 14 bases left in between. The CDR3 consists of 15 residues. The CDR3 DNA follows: TGTGCCAGCAGCGAACGGGGAGGGGGCTCCTACGAGCAGTACTTC. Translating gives CASSERGGGSYEQYF.

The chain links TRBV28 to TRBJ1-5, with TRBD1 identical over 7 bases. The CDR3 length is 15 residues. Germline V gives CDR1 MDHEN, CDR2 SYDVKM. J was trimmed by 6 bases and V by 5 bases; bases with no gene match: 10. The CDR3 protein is CASSPRRGHGQPQHF. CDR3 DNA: TGTGCCAGCAGTCCACGGAGGGGGCACGGTCAGCCCCAGCATTTT.

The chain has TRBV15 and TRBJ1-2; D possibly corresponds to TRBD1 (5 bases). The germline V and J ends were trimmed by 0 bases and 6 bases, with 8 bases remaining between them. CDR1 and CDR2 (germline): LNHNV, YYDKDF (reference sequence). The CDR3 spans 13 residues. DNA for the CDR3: TGTGCCACCAGCAGAGAACCGACAGATGGCTACACCTTC. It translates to CATSREPTDGYTF.

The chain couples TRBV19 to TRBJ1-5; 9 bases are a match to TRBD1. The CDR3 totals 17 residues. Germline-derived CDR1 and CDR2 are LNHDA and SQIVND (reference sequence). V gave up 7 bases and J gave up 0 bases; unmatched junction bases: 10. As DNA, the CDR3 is TGTGCCAGTATCCCCTCGGGACAGGGAATTAGCAATCAGCCCCAGCATTTT. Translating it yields CASIPSGQGISNQPQHF.

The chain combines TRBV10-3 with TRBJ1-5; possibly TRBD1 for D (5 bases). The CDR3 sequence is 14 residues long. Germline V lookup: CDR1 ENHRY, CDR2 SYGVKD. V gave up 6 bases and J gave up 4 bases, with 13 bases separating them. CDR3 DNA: TGTGCCATCAGCAGGACGGAGGGGAATCAGCCCCAGCATTTT. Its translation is CAISRTEGNQPQHF.

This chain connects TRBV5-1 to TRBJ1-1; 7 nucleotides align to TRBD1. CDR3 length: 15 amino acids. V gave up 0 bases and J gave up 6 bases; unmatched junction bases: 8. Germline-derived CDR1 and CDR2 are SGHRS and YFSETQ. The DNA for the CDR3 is TGCGCCAGCAGCTTGGATGGGCAGGGGGTCGCTGAAGCTTTCTTT. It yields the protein CASSLDGQGVAEAFF. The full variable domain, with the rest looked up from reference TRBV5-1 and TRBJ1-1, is KAGVTQTPRYLIKTRGQQVTLSCSPISGHRSVSWYQQTPGQGLQFLFEYFSETQRNKGNFPGRFSGRQFSNSRSEMNVSTLELGDSALYLCASSLDGQGVAEAFFGQGTRLTVV.

CDR3: CASSQDTGRAGYTF. CDR3 DNA sequence: TGTGCCAGCAGCCAAGATACAGGGAGGGCGGGCTACACCTTC. This sequence joins TRBV3-1 (or the pseudogene TRBV3-2) and TRBJ1-2; perhaps TRBD1 as D (6 bases). Germline loops: CDR1 LGHDT, CDR2 YNNKEL (reference sequence). V lost 0 bases, J lost 8 bases, and 13 bases lay in between. The CDR3 has 14 amino acids.